This is a list of T cell receptor beta chains from one sample in a study of T cells in Graves' hyperthyroidism and ophthalmopathy. One entry per CDR3 protein results from TCRdb running MiXCR on the multiplex PCR reads. The table records around 380,000 distinct CDR3 sequences, roughly 14% of them present only once. The sequencing sample was made of blood. These receptor sequences come from a young man with Graves' hyperthyroidism that later progressed to Graves' ophthalmopathy. The CDR3 runs from the conserved cysteine through the conserved F or W. Fields, in order: V gene, D gene, clone size, J gene, CDR3 DNA, CDR3 protein. D genes are given only for firm matches. Clone size is given for some rows only: seen once, a few or many times, or a class if the clone is expanded.

V: TRBV5-5; D: NA; size: NA; J: TRBJ1-5; DNA: TGTGCCAGCAGCTTGCAACAGCCTTTTAATAGCAATCAGCCCCAGCATTTT; CDR3: CASSLQQPFNSNQPQHF
V: TRBV7-9; D: NA; size: many; J: TRBJ2-5; DNA: TGTGCCAGCAGCCCATTTTCGTACCAAGAGACCCAGTACTTC; CDR3: CASSPFSYQETQYF
V: TRBV12-3/TRBV12-4; D: NA; size: many; J: TRBJ1-2; DNA: TGTGCCAGCAGCCAGGACAGATACTATGGCTACACCTTC; CDR3: CASSQDRYYGYTF
V: TRBV20-1; D: NA; size: many; J: TRBJ1-3; DNA: TGCAGTGCTAGAGATGAAAGGGGTTTATGGAGAAACACCATATATTTT; CDR3: CSARDERGLWRNTIYF
V: TRBV9; D: NA; size: NA; J: TRBJ2-7; DNA: TGTGCCAGCAGCGTAGTAGACAGCTCCTACGAGCAGTACTTC; CDR3: CASSVVDSSYEQYF
V: TRBV5-1; D: NA; size: NA; J: TRBJ2-5; DNA: TGCGCCAGCAGCTTTGGTGGCTCGCAAGAGACCCAGTACTTC; CDR3: CASSFGGSQETQYF
V: TRBV7-6; D: NA; size: many; J: TRBJ1-1; DNA: TGTGCCAGCAGCTTAGCGCAGAACAGAATGAACACTGAAGCTTTCTTT; CDR3: CASSLAQNRMNTEAFF
V: TRBV7-9; D: NA; size: NA; J: TRBJ1-1; DNA: TGTGCCAGCAGCCTTCGACAGGAGAACACTGAAGCTTTCTTT; CDR3: CASSLRQENTEAFF
V: TRBV12-3/TRBV12-4; D: TRBD1; size: NA; J: TRBJ2-7; DNA: TGTGCCAGCAGTCTCCTCATAGCGGACAGGGGTCACGAGCAGTACTTC; CDR3: CASSLLIADRGHEQYF
V: TRBV9; D: NA; size: once; J: TRBJ1-3; DNA: TGTGCCAGCAGCGGCGAGGACTCTGGAAACACCATATATTTT; CDR3: CASSGEDSGNTIYF
V: TRBV12-3/TRBV12-4; D: NA; size: many; J: TRBJ1-5; DNA: TGTGCCAGCAGTTTAGGGTCAGGGGCGGGGAGCAATCAGCCCCAGCATTTT; CDR3: CASSLGSGAGSNQPQHF
V: TRBV14; D: NA; size: NA; J: TRBJ1-4; DNA: TGTGCCAGCAGCCCCACATCCCCAGCAACTAATGAAAAACTGTTTTTT; CDR3: CASSPTSPATNEKLFF
V: TRBV27; D: TRBD1; size: many; J: TRBJ2-7; DNA: TGTGCCAGCAGGAATACAGGGGGGTGGTACGAGCAGTACTTC; CDR3: CASRNTGGWYEQYF
V: TRBV14; D: NA; size: few; J: TRBJ1-2; DNA: TGTGCCAGCAGCCGCTCTGGACAGAACTATGGCTACACCTTC; CDR3: CASSRSGQNYGYTF
V: TRBV30; D: NA; size: few; J: TRBJ2-2; DNA: TGTGCCTGGAGCGGGGGTTATGCCGGGGAGCTGTTTTTT; CDR3: CAWSGGYAGELFF
V: TRBV7-6; D: NA; size: NA; J: TRBJ2-1; DNA: TGTGCCAGCAGCTCGATGACGGGGCTTTATTCCTACAATGAGCAGTTCTTC; CDR3: CASSSMTGLYSYNEQFF
V: TRBV5-1; D: NA; size: NA; J: TRBJ1-2; DNA: TGCGCCAGCAGCTCCCCAGGGCGGCGGGATGGCTACGCCTTC; CDR3: CASSSPGRRDGYAF
V: TRBV20-1; D: TRBD1; size: many; J: TRBJ2-2; DNA: TGCAGTGCTAGAGACAGGGGGCGAGCCAACACCGGGGAGCTGTTTTTT; CDR3: CSARDRGRANTGELFF
V: TRBV6-1; D: TRBD2; size: many; J: TRBJ2-5; DNA: TGTGCCAGCAGTGAGGGGAGGGGAGGGGAGACCCAGTACTTC; CDR3: CASSEGRGGETQYF
V: TRBV4-1; D: NA; size: few; J: TRBJ2-3; DNA: TGCGCCAGCAGCCAGGAGGTCGGCACAGATACGCAGTATTTT; CDR3: CASSQEVGTDTQYF
V: TRBV29-1; D: NA; size: few; J: TRBJ1-4; DNA: TGCAGCGTACCCACCGGGGCTAGGGAAAAACTGTTTTTT; CDR3: CSVPTGAREKLFF
V: TRBV5-7; D: TRBD1; size: few; J: TRBJ2-5; DNA: TGTGCCAGCAGCTTGGGGGACAGGGGTGATGAGACCCAGTACTTC; CDR3: CASSLGDRGDETQYF
V: TRBV7-8; D: NA; size: many; J: TRBJ1-1; DNA: TGTGCCAGCAGCTTAGGTGGTGGGGGTAACACTGAAGCTTTCTTT; CDR3: CASSLGGGGNTEAFF
V: TRBV27; D: NA; size: many; J: TRBJ2-7; DNA: TGTGCCAGCAGTGTTTCTCCTCGGGGTATCTACGAGCAGTACTTC; CDR3: CASSVSPRGIYEQYF
V: TRBV18; D: TRBD1; size: NA; J: TRBJ2-1; DNA: TGTGCCGGCTCCCCACAAAAGGGGGCAAATGAGCAGTTCTTC; CDR3: CAGSPQKGANEQFF
V: TRBV7-9; D: NA; size: many; J: TRBJ1-6; DNA: TGTGCCAGCAGCTTAGAAACCCATAATTCACCCCTCCACTTT; CDR3: CASSLETHNSPLHF
V: TRBV28; D: NA; size: many; J: TRBJ2-7; DNA: TGTGCCAGCGCTCTATTCCCAGGGAACTACGAGCAGTACTTC; CDR3: CASALFPGNYEQYF
V: TRBV28; D: TRBD1; size: many; J: TRBJ1-2; DNA: TGTGCCAGCAGTCCCACAGGGGGCACGGGCTACACCTTC; CDR3: CASSPTGGTGYTF
V: TRBV12-3/TRBV12-4; D: NA; size: NA; J: TRBJ2-4; DNA: TGTGCCAGCAGTTTTGTCTTAGCCAAAAACATTCAGTACTTC; CDR3: CASSFVLAKNIQYF
V: TRBV7-9; D: TRBD2; size: NA; J: TRBJ2-3; DNA: TGTGCCAGCGGCTTAAGGCTAGCGGGGGTCACAGATACGCAGTATTTT; CDR3: CASGLRLAGVTDTQYF
V: TRBV2; D: NA; size: many; J: TRBJ2-7; DNA: TGTGCCACCCTGGACGAGGGCCCCCTGAGCTACGAGCAGTACTTC; CDR3: CATLDEGPLSYEQYF
V: TRBV3-1; D: NA; size: few; J: TRBJ2-7; DNA: TGTGCCAGCAGCCGAGCGACATTTTCCTACGAGCAGTACTTC; CDR3: CASSRATFSYEQYF
V: TRBV6-1; D: NA; size: few; J: TRBJ2-7; DNA: TGTGCCAGCGTCGGCAACGGCGAGCAGTACTTC; CDR3: CASVGNGEQYF
V: TRBV29-1; D: NA; size: few; J: TRBJ2-1; DNA: TGCAGCGTCCCCGGACTGGCGAGCTCCTACAATGAGCAGTTCTTC; CDR3: CSVPGLASSYNEQFF
V: TRBV20-1; D: TRBD1; size: many; J: TRBJ1-2; DNA: TGCAGTGCGACAGGGTCGTGGTATGGCTACACCTTC; CDR3: CSATGSWYGYTF
V: TRBV6-1; D: NA; size: NA; J: TRBJ2-5; DNA: TGTGCCAGCAGTGAAAGGGGGGTCACACAAGAGACCCAGTACTTC; CDR3: CASSERGVTQETQYF
V: TRBV11-3; D: NA; size: many; J: TRBJ1-1; DNA: TGTGCCAGCAGCCAAGAGGACAGTGGCACTGAAGCTTTCTTT; CDR3: CASSQEDSGTEAFF
V: TRBV9; D: TRBD1; size: NA; J: TRBJ1-3; DNA: TGTGCCAGCAGCGTCTCCCCAGGGGGCGTGAGTGGAAACACCATATATTTT; CDR3: CASSVSPGGVSGNTIYF
V: TRBV9; D: TRBD1; size: NA; J: TRBJ1-1; DNA: TGTGCCAGCAGCGCCAGGGGGCGAGGCACTGAAGCTTTCTTT; CDR3: CASSARGRGTEAFF
V: TRBV5-1; D: TRBD1; size: NA; J: TRBJ1-2; DNA: TGCGCCAGCAGCGGTGGACAGGAACCTAATGGCTACACCTTC; CDR3: CASSGGQEPNGYTF
V: TRBV28; D: NA; size: many; J: TRBJ2-1; DNA: TGTGCCAGCGGACAAGCTCATGGCAATGAGCAGTTCTTC; CDR3: CASGQAHGNEQFF
V: TRBV7-9; D: NA; size: NA; J: TRBJ2-3; DNA: TGTGCCAGCAGCTTGAGCACAGGGACTGCAGATACGCAGTATTTT; CDR3: CASSLSTGTADTQYF
V: TRBV11-3; D: TRBD1; size: many; J: TRBJ2-3; DNA: TGTGCCAGCAGCGCCTGGGACAGGGGAGGTGCGACAGATACGCAGTATTTT; CDR3: CASSAWDRGGATDTQYF
V: TRBV3-1; D: NA; size: NA; J: TRBJ1-6; DNA: TGTGCCAGCAGCACCGTTGGGGGGGGCACTTCACCCCTCCACTTT; CDR3: CASSTVGGGTSPLHF
V: TRBV12-3/TRBV12-4; D: NA; size: many; J: TRBJ1-5; DNA: TGTGCCAGCAGCGACTATCAGGGTGCGGGCAATCAGCCCCAGCATTTT; CDR3: CASSDYQGAGNQPQHF
V: TRBV11-2; D: NA; size: few; J: TRBJ2-1; DNA: TGTGCCAGCAGCCCAATGGACTATTACAATGAGCAGTTCTTC; CDR3: CASSPMDYYNEQFF
V: TRBV10-3; D: TRBD1; size: many; J: TRBJ1-2; DNA: TGTGCCATCAGTGACAGGGACAGGGACTATGGCTACACCTTC; CDR3: CAISDRDRDYGYTF
V: TRBV6-1; D: NA; size: few; J: TRBJ2-2; DNA: TGTGCCAGCAGTGAAACCCCCGGTATGGACACCGGGGAGCTGTTTTTT; CDR3: CASSETPGMDTGELFF
V: TRBV20-1; D: NA; size: many; J: TRBJ1-5; DNA: TGCAGTGCTAGAAATCGTCAGTATAGCAATCAGCCCCAGCATTTT; CDR3: CSARNRQYSNQPQHF
V: TRBV5-4; D: TRBD2; size: few; J: TRBJ2-1; DNA: TGTGCTAATCCTAGCGGGGGGGCGGGAACTGAGCAGTTCTTC; CDR3: CANPSGGAGTEQFF
V: TRBV9; D: TRBD2; size: few; J: TRBJ2-3; DNA: TGTGCCAGCAGCCCGGTGGGGGGGGGCACAGATACGCAGTATTTT; CDR3: CASSPVGGGTDTQYF
V: TRBV6-1; D: TRBD2; size: many; J: TRBJ2-1; DNA: TGTGCCAGCAGTGCTAGCGGGGAGCACAATGAGCAGTTCTTC; CDR3: CASSASGEHNEQFF
V: TRBV12-5; D: TRBD1; size: many; J: TRBJ1-6; DNA: TGTGCTAGTGGTAACCCACCGGGACAGGAGAGGGATTCACCCCTCCACTTT; CDR3: CASGNPPGQERDSPLHF
V: TRBV5-1; D: TRBD1; size: many; J: TRBJ2-7; DNA: TGCGCCAGCAGCTTGGCCGGGACAGTTGCCTACGAGCAGTACTTC; CDR3: CASSLAGTVAYEQYF
V: TRBV6-1; D: NA; size: many; J: TRBJ1-5; DNA: TGTGCCAGCAGTGGATCAGGGAGCAATCAGCCCCAGCATTTT; CDR3: CASSGSGSNQPQHF
V: TRBV20-1; D: NA; size: NA; J: TRBJ1-2; DNA: TGCAGTGCTAGGCAGCTTAACTATGGCTACACCTTC; CDR3: CSARQLNYGYTF
V: TRBV20-1; D: TRBD2; size: many; J: TRBJ2-3; DNA: TGCAGTGCTAGAGGGGGGGGAACTAGCACAGATACGCAGTATTTT; CDR3: CSARGGGTSTDTQYF
V: TRBV27; D: TRBD2; size: NA; J: TRBJ2-2; DNA: TGTGCCAGCAGTTTATCGGCCGAGCGGGGGGGGGACACCGGGGAGCTGTTTTTT; CDR3: CASSLSAERGGDTGELFF
V: TRBV7-9; D: NA; size: many; J: TRBJ1-2; DNA: TGTGCTGTGAAGGCGGGGGATGGCTACACCTTC; CDR3: CAVKAGDGYTF
V: TRBV29-1; D: NA; size: NA; J: TRBJ1-2; DNA: TGCAGCGTTGTAGATGACCTACTGTATGGCTACACCTTC; CDR3: CSVVDDLLYGYTF